This T cell receptor (beta chain) was obtained from a study of human T cells and chemical hapten exposure. Study background: 2% DPC applied to a 2 cm by 2 cm arm area sensitized donors. Predominantly women, the patients had alopecia areata, totalis or universalis. General study results and limits: Sensitizing to DPC left TCRs with a frequency above 1 in 1000 unaltered.

Time point in this sample: patch test 3, about 24 weeks after DPC sensitization. The treatment: therapeutic diphenylcyclopropenone sensitization with weekly scalp DPC. The study extracted total RNA from unfractionated whole blood. With regard to this clonotype: Antigen specificity is unknown.

The V gene lost 1 base and the J gene lost 2 bases, with 5 bases spanning the gap. The germline V gene has CDR1 SGHDT and CDR2 YYEEEE. This CDR3 spans 13 amino acids. TCRdb fed the RACE reads into MiXCR, producing one record per CDR3 protein. The data show roughly 64,000 distinct CDR3 sequences, with 8% to 13% seen just once and approximately 2% held by the top ten. This TCR was sampled from a woman aged 25-40 years with alopecia areata. Some clones in this sample may be carry-over from other donors' samples. The sample was whole blood, taken in connection with sensitization to the hapten diphenylcyclopropenone (DPC). The chain carries TRBV5-6 and TRBJ2-3, with D hard to call. CDR3 DNA sequence: TGTGCCAGCAGCTTGCCGGACACAGATACGCAGTATTTT. Translated: CASSLPDTDTQYF.